These 18 T cell receptor beta chains came from one sample sequenced in a study of blood T cell repertoires in COVID-19. The table came from immunoSEQ multiplex PCR; TCRdb's copy has only in-frame clones and leaves some out. The data contain about 270,000 clones, approximately 84% of them singletons. Sequenced: PBMCs or T cells enriched from blood (not recorded which). These receptor sequences come from a man between 18 and 35 years old who had recovered from COVID-19.

The chain links TRBV6-1 to TRBJ2-3; 7 positions agree with TRBD2. The germline gives CDR1 MNHNS, CDR2 SASEGT. V shed 2 bases and J 5 bases; nucleotides not matched to a gene: 13. This CDR3 spans 17 amino acids. CDR3 loop: CASSERSRGSGGDTQYF. CDR3 nucleotides: TGTGCCAGCAGTGAAAGATCTCGCGGGAGTGGTGGAGATACGCAGTATTTT.

The rearrangement joins TRBV6-4 to TRBJ2-2; D gene uncertain. The V end lost 4 bases, the J end lost 5 bases, and 11 bases lay between the germline ends. CDR1 is MRHNA and CDR2 is SNTAGT in the germline V gene. This CDR3 spans 14 amino acids. Here the CDR3 reads CASSGVLGTGELFF. CDR3 nucleotide sequence: TGTGCCAGCAGTGGGGTTCTCGGGACCGGGGAGCTGTTTTTT.

This clone was picked up a small number of times. The CDR3 reads CASSEGREGPTDTQYF. The CDR3 bases are TGTGCCAGCAGCGAAGGACGAGAGGGCCCCACAGATACGCAGTATTTT. The rearrangement uses TRBV6-4 and TRBJ2-3; D is perhaps TRBD2 (5 bases). This CDR3 has 16 residues. V was clipped by 6 bases and J by 2 bases, with 18 bases between them. The germline gives CDR1 MRHNA, CDR2 SNTAGT.

The chain carries TRBV14 and TRBJ2-3; a possible D gene is TRBD2 (5 bases). The CDR3 length is 16 residues. The V and J ends lost 2 bases and 1 base respectively, with 13 bases between them. The germline gives CDR1 SGHDN, CDR2 FVKESK. CDR3 sequence (DNA): TGTGCCAGCAGCCAACGGAGGACGGCCCGCACAGATACGCAGTATTTT. This codes for CASSQRRTARTDTQYF.

The V call is TRBV6-5, the J call TRBJ1-1; no firm D call. The ends were cut back, 6 bases at V and 4 bases at J, with 12 bases in the middle. Per the germline V gene, CDR1 is MNHEY and CDR2 is SVGAGI. The CDR3 contains 13 residues. The chain's CDR3 is CASSLVLGTEAFF. The CDR3 DNA reads as TGTGCCAGCAGCCTAGTCCTGGGCACTGAAGCTTTCTTT.

A few counts support this clone. V usage is TRBV19 and J usage is TRBJ1-1; D is unresolved. V was cut by 2 bases and J by 6 bases, with 10 bases left in between. This CDR3 contains 13 residues. Germline V gene data show CDR1 as LNHDA and CDR2 as SQIVND (reference sequence). The CDR3 nucleotides read TGTGCCAGTAGTATATCGGCAGGCTCTGAAGCTTTCTTT. Translating gives CASSISAGSEAFF.

The V gene is TRBV7-2, the J gene TRBJ2-2; D is unclear. With 1 base removed from V and 1 base from J, the gap between germline ends came to 4 bases. Germline CDR1 SGHTA, CDR2 FQGNSA. This CDR3 is 14 amino acids long. The CDR3 DNA reads as TGTGCCAGCAGCTTAGGACAGAACACCGGGGAGCTGTTTTTT. It is translated as CASSLGQNTGELFF.

The chain employs TRBV4-1 and TRBJ2-5; 9 bases line up with TRBD1. Trimming at V came to 0 bases and at J to 5 bases, leaving 4 bases not matched to a gene. The CDR3 spans 15 residues. Germline CDR1 MGHRA, CDR2 YSYEKL. CDR3 sequence: CASSQEHRGHETQYF. The DNA of the CDR3 is TGCGCCAGCAGCCAAGAGCACAGGGGGCATGAGACCCAGTACTTC.

The chain has TRBV19 and TRBJ1-6, with unresolved D. Trimming pared 3 bases from V and 6 bases from J, leaving 12 bases between. Germline values: CDR1 LNHDA, CDR2 SQIVND (reference sequence). The CDR3 covers 15 residues. CDR3 sequence reads: CASSIRRQANSPLHF. The DNA for the CDR3 is TGTGCCAGTAGTATCAGAAGGCAGGCTAATTCACCCCTCCACTTT. Using reference TRBV19 and TRBJ1-6 for the parts outside the CDR3, the full variable domain is DGGITQSPKYLFRKEGQNVTLSCEQNLNHDAMYWYRQDPGQGLRLIYYSQIVNDFQKGDIAEGYSVSREKKESFPLTVTSAQKNPTAFYLCASSIRRQANSPLHFGNGTRLTVT.

This clone was observed a few times. The genes are TRBV24-1 and TRBJ2-5; D is possibly TRBD2 (5 bases). Per the germline V gene, CDR1 is KGHDR and CDR2 is SFDVKD. There are 17 residues in the CDR3. The V gene lost 1 base and the J gene lost 4 bases, with 18 bases spanning the gap. This CDR3 is CATSDFWFEGGTETQYF. The CDR3, as DNA: TGTGCCACCAGTGATTTCTGGTTTGAAGGAGGCACAGAGACCCAGTACTTC.

The chain links TRBV11-2 to TRBJ2-6; 7 positions agree with TRBD2. CDR3 size: 18 residues. The V segment lost 6 bases and the J segment 0 bases; nucleotides outside the gene matches: 11. The V gene's germline CDR1 is SGHAT and CDR2 FQNNGV. CDR3 in DNA: TGTGCCAGCAGTCGATGGCTAGCGGACACCTCTGGGGCCAACGTCCTGACTTTC. Its protein product is CASSRWLADTSGANVLTF. The entire variable domain, with the rest obtained from reference TRBV11-2 and TRBJ2-6, is as follows: EAGVAQSPRYKIIEKRQSVAFWCNPISGHATLYWYQQILGQGPKLLIQFQNNGVVDDSQLPKDRFSAERLKGVDSTLKIQPAKLEDSAVYLCASSRWLADTSGANVLTFGAGSRLTVL.

The CDR3 reads CAWSGPGQGVHEQYF. Here the CDR3 DNA reads TGTGCCTGGAGCGGACCGGGACAGGGTGTCCACGAGCAGTACTTC. The gene calls are TRBV30 and TRBJ2-7, with TRBD1 matching 9 bases. J was trimmed by 5 bases and V by 3 bases; bases with no gene match: 11. CDR1 GTSNPN and CDR2 SVGIG come from the germline V gene (reference sequence). The CDR3 has 15 amino acids.

This clone showed up just once. The chain links TRBV5-1 to TRBJ2-1; TRBD2 matches 9 bases. Germline values: CDR1 SGHRS, CDR2 YFSETQ. Trimming took 4 bases from V and 4 from J; bases not matched to a gene: 6. This CDR3 is built from 15 residues. CDR3 sequence: CASSPGTSKYNEQFF. CDR3 nucleotide sequence: TGCGCCAGCAGCCCAGGGACTAGCAAATACAATGAGCAGTTCTTC.

The chain couples TRBV13 to TRBJ2-5, with 10 bases aligning to TRBD1. Per germline, CDR1 PRHDT and CDR2 FYEKMQ (reference sequence). The CDR3 consists of 16 residues. Trimming cost V 3 bases and J 7 bases; bases outside gene matches: 11. CDR3 loop: CASSFAGTGALVTQYF. In DNA form, the CDR3 reads TGTGCCAGCAGCTTCGCCGGGACAGGGGCCCTTGTGACCCAGTACTTC.

This clone was picked up one time. The CDR3 loop is CASSFGGGGNYEQYF. DNA for the CDR3: TGTGCCAGCAGTTTTGGAGGGGGGGGCAACTACGAGCAGTACTTC. The J gene is TRBJ2-7, the V gene TRBV6-5, with D possibly matching TRBD2 (7 bases). Germline-derived CDR1 and CDR2 are MNHEY and SVGAGI. The CDR3 extends over 15 amino acids. Trimming cost V 4 bases and J 3 bases, with 16 bases left between them.

This chain joins TRBV19 and TRBJ2-3, with D possibly TRBD1 on 6 matching bases. Germline V lookup: CDR1 LNHDA, CDR2 SQIVND (reference sequence). The CDR3 is 14 residues long. Trimming cost V 5 bases and J 3 bases, with 12 bases left between them. The CDR3 DNA reads as TGTGCCAGTAGTGGTAGGGGGAAAACAGATACGCAGTATTTT. Protein: CASSGRGKTDTQYF.

The chain carries TRBV27 and TRBJ2-7; 10 bases are shared with TRBD2. Germline V CDR1 and CDR2: MNHEY, SMNVEV (reference sequence). V gave up 3 bases and J gave up 5 bases; unmatched junction bases: 4. CDR3 length: 14 amino acids. CDR3 loop: CASSFSGRWDEQYF. CDR3 DNA sequence: TGTGCCAGCAGTTTTAGCGGGAGGTGGGACGAGCAGTACTTC.

The rearrangement uses TRBV7-2 and TRBJ1-6, with D unclear. Between the trimmed V and J ends, which lost 6 bases and 9 bases, there was a span of 9 bases. Germline-derived CDR1 and CDR2 are SGHTA and FQGNSA. This CDR3 comprises 12 residues. The CDR3: CASRPFGSPLHF. The CDR3 DNA follows: TGTGCCAGCAGGCCTTTCGGTTCACCCCTCCACTTT.